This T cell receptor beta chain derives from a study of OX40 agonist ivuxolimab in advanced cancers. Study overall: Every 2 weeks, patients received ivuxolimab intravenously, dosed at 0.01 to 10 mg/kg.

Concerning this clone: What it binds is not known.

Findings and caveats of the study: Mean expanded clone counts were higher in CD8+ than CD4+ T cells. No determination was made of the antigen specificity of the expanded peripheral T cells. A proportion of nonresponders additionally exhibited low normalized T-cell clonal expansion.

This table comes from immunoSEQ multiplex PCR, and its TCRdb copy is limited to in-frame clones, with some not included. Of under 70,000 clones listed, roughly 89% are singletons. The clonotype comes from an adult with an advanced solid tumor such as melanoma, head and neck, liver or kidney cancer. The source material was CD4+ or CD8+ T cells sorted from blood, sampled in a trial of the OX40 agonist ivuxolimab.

CDR3: CASSYGPASTDTQYF. CDR3 DNA sequence: TGTGCCAGCAGCTACGGACCAGCTAGCACAGATACGCAGTATTTT. This rearrangement joins TRBV5-6 to TRBJ2-3; no clear D gene. The ends were cut back, 3 bases at V and 0 bases at J, with 11 bases in the middle. This CDR3 has 15 amino acids. Looked up from germline, CDR1 is SGHDT and CDR2 is YYEEEE.